This T cell receptor beta chain stems from a study of patients and donors after allogeneic stem cell transplantation. TCRdb recomputed calls from the RT-PCR reads with MiXCR, one row per CDR3 protein. Of roughly 200,000 distinct CDR3 sequences listed, less than 50% were seen once; the top ten hold around a tenth. V was trimmed by 3 bases and J by 1 base, leaving 11 bases between them. The CDR3 covers 15 residues. Looked up from germline, CDR1 is LNHNV and CDR2 is YYDKDF (reference sequence). The sequenced sample was blood, either unsorted or a sorted T cell fraction (not recorded which). The clonotype was recovered from a human donor who was either an allogeneic HSCT recipient or a stem cell or donor lymphocyte infusion donor (not recorded which). It is not recorded whose cells these are; they may come from a transplant donor. V and J are TRBV15 and TRBJ2-3, with a weak D call TRBD1 (6 bases). The CDR3 region is CATSRWRTGTDTQYF. CDR3 in DNA: TGTGCCACCAGCAGGTGGAGGACAGGCACAGATACGCAGTATTTT.